The rows below give T cell receptor beta chains drawn from one sample of a study of blood T cell repertoires in COVID-19. This table comes from immunoSEQ multiplex PCR, and its TCRdb copy is limited to in-frame clones, with some not included. This sample yields more than 150,000 clones, of which approximately 80% are seen a single time; around 14% belongs to the top ten. Sequenced sample: peripheral blood. These TCRs come from a woman at least 80 years old with acute or convalescent COVID-19. Each CDR3 is given with its conserved first and last residue. Where a row states a size, it is once, few, many or the class of an expanded clone; other rows omit it.

size | V | CDR3
- | TRBV2 | CASRGASGNTIYF
once | TRBV5-1 | CASMRDGDYEQYF
- | TRBV19 | CATQDRGGSNQPQHF
- | TRBV7-8 | CASIKGGVSGRLKDEQFF
- | TRBV6-2/TRBV6-3 | CASSGGASGAYEQYF
- | TRBV6-1 | CASSEHGSYEQYF
- | TRBV18 | CASSPSSPRGEKLFF
- | TRBV6-5 | CASSYSYRADEKLFF
- | TRBV6-2/TRBV6-3 | CASSYGLQRFQPQHF
many | TRBV7-9 | CASSLDWAGEETQYF
- | TRBV2 | CASSGVGGLWNQPQHF
- | TRBV6-2/TRBV6-3 | CASSPDSTHSGNTIYF
- | TRBV2 | CARAASHTSYNEQFF
few | TRBV19 | CASRNDGTGEARQPQHF
- | TRBV20-1 | CSASLTGELFF
- | TRBV7-9 | CASSSPGWDTEAFF
- | TRBV11-2 | CASSPDPGIGSPLHF
once | TRBV11-2 | CASSLRTSGYLEQFF
- | TRBV7-9 | CASSLGTGASYEQYF
- | TRBV21-1 | CASSKASEWRSGGKVNNEQFF
- | TRBV6-5 | CASTPAGGNQPQHF
once | TRBV11-2 | CASSLGAGTDTQYF
- | TRBV28 | CASSLQGESYGYTF
- | TRBV5-4 | CASSGTLSGRASHEQFF
- | TRBV4-1 | CASSWRLAGVSTGELFF
- | TRBV6-2/TRBV6-3 | CASSYILAGGNEQFF
- | TRBV2 | CASRQGGIRTDTQYF
few | TRBV18 | CASSPGQNTEAFF
- | TRBV6-5 | CASGRGNGYTF
- | TRBV5-1 | CASSPGLAKGETQYF
- | TRBV5-5 | CASSLGGALSGNTIYF
- | TRBV7-9 | CASSSESGSYEQYF
- | TRBV28 | CASNDRGRAGYEQYF
- | TRBV11-2 | CASSRLGTGGETQYF
- | TRBV4-2 | CASSQENTYEQYF
- | TRBV6-5 | CASNWNRGDQPQHF
few | TRBV6-5 | CASTRASGSRDTQYF
once | TRBV12-3/TRBV12-4 | CASSERQEAGYTF
- | TRBV19 | CASSIGTGGYYGYTF
- | TRBV7-9 | CASSHQNPGSNYGYTF
- | TRBV6-2/TRBV6-3 | CASSYKHSQVSYEQYF
- | TRBV3-1/TRBV3-2 | CASSQVRGGETQYF
- | TRBV11-2 | CASSLGAEVRFREQYF
- | TRBV5-1 | CASTTGGGEKLFF
- | TRBV7-9 | CASSLAEGVTEAFF
- | TRBV12-3/TRBV12-4 | CASSRQYEQYF